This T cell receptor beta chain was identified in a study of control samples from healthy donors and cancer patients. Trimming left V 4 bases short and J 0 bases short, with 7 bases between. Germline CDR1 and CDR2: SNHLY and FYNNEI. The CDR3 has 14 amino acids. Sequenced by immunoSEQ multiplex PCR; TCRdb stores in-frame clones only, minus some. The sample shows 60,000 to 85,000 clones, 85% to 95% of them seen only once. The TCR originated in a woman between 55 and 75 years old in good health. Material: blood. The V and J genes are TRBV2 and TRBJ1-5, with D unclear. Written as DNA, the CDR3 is TGTGCCAGCAGTGGACGGGTTAGCAATCAGCCCCAGCATTTT. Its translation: CASSGRVSNQPQHF.